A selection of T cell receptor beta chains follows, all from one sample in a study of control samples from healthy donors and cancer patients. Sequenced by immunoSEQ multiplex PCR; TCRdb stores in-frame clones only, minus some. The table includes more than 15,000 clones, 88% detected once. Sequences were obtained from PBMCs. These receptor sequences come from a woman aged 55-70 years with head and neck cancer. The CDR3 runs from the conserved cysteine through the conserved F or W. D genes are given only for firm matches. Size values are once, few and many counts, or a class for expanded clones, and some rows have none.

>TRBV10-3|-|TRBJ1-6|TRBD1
TGTGCCATCAGTGAGTCCGAGGCAGGGGGGGATTCACCCCTCCACTTT
CAISESEAGGDSPLHF
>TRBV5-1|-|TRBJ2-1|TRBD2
TGCGCCAGCAGCTTGGGGGGACTACTCAATGAGCAGTTCTTC
CASSLGGLLNEQFF
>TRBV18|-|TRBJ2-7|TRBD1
TGTGCCAGCTCACCCGACCTGGGACAGGGTAAAACCTACGAGCAGTACTTC
CASSPDLGQGKTYEQYF
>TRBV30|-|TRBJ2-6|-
TGTGCCTGGGGCCGGGAGAGAATCCCCACTGGGGCCAACGTCCTGACTTTC
CAWGRERIPTGANVLTF
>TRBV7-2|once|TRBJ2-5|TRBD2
TGTGCCAGCAGCTTAGGGGCTAGCGGGAGGGCACAGACCCAGTACTTC
CASSLGASGRAQTQYF
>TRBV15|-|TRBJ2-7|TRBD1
TGTGCCACCAGCGAAGGGGGCCGACGGGAGCAGTACTTC
CATSEGGRREQYF
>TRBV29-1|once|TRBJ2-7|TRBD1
TGCAGCGTTGAAGATGCCCGGACAGGGGCCGACGGGGAGCAGTACTTC
CSVEDARTGADGEQYF
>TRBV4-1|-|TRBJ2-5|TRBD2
TGCGCCAGCAGCCCCACCCTCGCGGGAGTTGAGACCCAGTACTTC
CASSPTLAGVETQYF
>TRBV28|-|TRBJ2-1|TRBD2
TGTGCCAGCAGTTGGTTCGGGAGGGAGCAGTTCTTC
CASSWFGREQFF
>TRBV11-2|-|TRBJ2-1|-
TGTGCCAGCAGCTTAGATAAGAAGGGATACTCCTACAATGAGCAGTTCTTC
CASSLDKKGYSYNEQFF
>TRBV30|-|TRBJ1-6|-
TGTGCCTGGAGTGTACTTACGGAGAATTCACCCCTCCACTTT
CAWSVLTENSPLHF
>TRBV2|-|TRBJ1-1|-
TGTGCCACCGTTCTGGACATAACGAACACTGAAGCTTTCTTT
CATVLDITNTEAFF
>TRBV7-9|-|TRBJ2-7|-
TGTGCCAGCAGCCCCCCATTCCGTAATATCGACTCCTACGAGCAGTACTTC
CASSPPFRNIDSYEQYF
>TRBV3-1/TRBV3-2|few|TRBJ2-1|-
TGTGCCAGCAGCCAAGGATTCCAGGGGCCTAACAATGAGCAGTTCTTC
CASSQGFQGPNNEQFF
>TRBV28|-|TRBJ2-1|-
TGTGCCAGCAGTCCCGTGGGGCAAGGGGATGAGCAGTTCTTC
CASSPVGQGDEQFF
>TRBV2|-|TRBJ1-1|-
TGTGCCAGCAGGGTTGGGAACACTGAAGCTTTCTTT
CASRVGNTEAFF
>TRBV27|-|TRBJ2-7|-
TGTGCCAGCGGCAAGGACTCGAAAGCCTACGAGCAGTACTTC
CASGKDSKAYEQYF
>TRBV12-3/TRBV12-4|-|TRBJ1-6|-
TGTGCCAGCAGTTTAGGCCATAATTCACCCCTCCACTTT
CASSLGHNSPLHF
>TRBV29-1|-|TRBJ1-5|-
TGCAGCGTTGCCCAGGGAGGGTCGGGCAATCAGCCCCAGCATTTT
CSVAQGGSGNQPQHF
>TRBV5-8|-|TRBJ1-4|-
TGTGCCAGCAGCTTGGGGTCGATAAGAACTAATGAAAAACTGTTTTTT
CASSLGSIRTNEKLFF
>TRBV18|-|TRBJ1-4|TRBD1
TGTGCCAGCTCACTTTCTCCGGGACAGGGGGCTCAACTGTTTTTT
CASSLSPGQGAQLFF
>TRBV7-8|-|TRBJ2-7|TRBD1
TGTGCCAGCAGCTCATGGGACAGACCTTACGAGCAGTACTTC
CASSSWDRPYEQYF
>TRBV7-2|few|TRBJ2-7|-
TGTGCCAGCAGCTCAGGAAGGTACGAGCAGTACTTC
CASSSGRYEQYF
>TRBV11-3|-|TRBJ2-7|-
TGTGCCAGCAGCCCCTCGCGGTCCCCCTACGAGCAGTACTTC
CASSPSRSPYEQYF
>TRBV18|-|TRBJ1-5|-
TGTGCCAGCTCACCCGGACACCTTGAGCCCCAGCATTTT
CASSPGHLEPQHF
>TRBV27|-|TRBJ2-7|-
TGTGCCAGCAGTTCGCGGAGGGGGGGCAACGAGCAGTACTTC
CASSSRRGGNEQYF
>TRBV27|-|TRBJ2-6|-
TGTGCCAGCAGCTATGTCGGGATACCTGGGGCCAACGTCCTGACTTTC
CASSYVGIPGANVLTF
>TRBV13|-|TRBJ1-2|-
TGTGCCAGCAGACCACTATCGGGCCTCTATGGCTACACCTTC
CASRPLSGLYGYTF
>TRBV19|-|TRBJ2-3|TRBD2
TGTGCCAGCCGACTAGCGGGAGCCGATACGCAGTATTTT
CASRLAGADTQYF
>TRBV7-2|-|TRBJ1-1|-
TGTGCCAGCAGCTTAGGTCGGAACACTGAAGCTTTCTTT
CASSLGRNTEAFF
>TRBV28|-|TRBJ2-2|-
TGTGCCAGCACCAAAAATCCCCTCACCGGGGAGCTGTTTTTT
CASTKNPLTGELFF
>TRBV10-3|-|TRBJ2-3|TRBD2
TGTGCCATCAGTCCAGTAGCGGGAGGGCGGGCAGATACGCAGTATTTT
CAISPVAGGRADTQYF
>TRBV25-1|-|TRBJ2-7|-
TGTGCCAGCAGTGAATACGCCGGGCCCGAAAGCTTC
CASSEYAGPESF
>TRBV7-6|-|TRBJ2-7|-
TGTGCCAGCAGCTTAGCGTCCGTCGATGGGCTCGAGCAGTACTTC
CASSLASVDGLEQYF
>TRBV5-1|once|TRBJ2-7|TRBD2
TGCGCCAGCAGTTATTCGGGAGGCTTTGCCACCGAGCAGTACTTC
CASSYSGGFATEQYF
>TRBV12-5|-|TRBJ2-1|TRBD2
TGTGCTAGTGGTTTGGGCCAAAAAGGGACTAGCGGGGACCGGCGGGGGGTGGTGCAGTTCTTC
CASGLGQKGTSGDRRGVVQFF
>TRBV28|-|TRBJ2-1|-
TGTGCCACCCAACTTGGCAATGAGCAGTTCTTC
CATQLGNEQFF
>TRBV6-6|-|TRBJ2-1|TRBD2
TGTGCCAGCAGACCCCGGGTAGCGGGGTACAATGAGCAGTTCTTC
CASRPRVAGYNEQFF
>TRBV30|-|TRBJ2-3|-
TGTGCCTGGAGTGTAAAGGGGACAGATACGCAGTATTTT
CAWSVKGTDTQYF
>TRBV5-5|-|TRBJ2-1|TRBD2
TGTGCCAGCAGCGGTGGACTAGGCCCCCAAGGTGAGCAGTTCTTC
CASSGGLGPQGEQFF
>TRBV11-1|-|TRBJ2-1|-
TGTGCCAGCAGCTTAGGCGTGGAACGCTCCTACAATGAGCAGTTCTTC
CASSLGVERSYNEQFF
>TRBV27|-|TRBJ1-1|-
TGTGCCAGCAGTCCCCAGGGGCAGAACACTGAAGCTTTCTTT
CASSPQGQNTEAFF
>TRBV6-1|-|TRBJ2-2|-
TGTGCCAGCAGTGAAATCGCGAGGGGGGAGCTGTTTTTT
CASSEIARGELFF
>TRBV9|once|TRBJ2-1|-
TGTGCCAGCAGCGTAGTTACTACCGTCAGCTGGAATGAGCAGTTCTTC
CASSVVTTVSWNEQFF
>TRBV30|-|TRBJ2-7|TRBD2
TGTGCCTGGAGTAGAAGCGGGGCTAGCGGGACCTACGAGCAGTACTTC
CAWSRSGASGTYEQYF
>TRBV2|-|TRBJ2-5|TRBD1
TGTGCCAGCCTCCGGGACAGGGCGTCGGAGACCCAGTACTTC
CASLRDRASETQYF
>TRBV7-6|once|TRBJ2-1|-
TGTGCCAGCAGCCGAGCGGTTTACAATGAGCAGTTCTTC
CASSRAVYNEQFF
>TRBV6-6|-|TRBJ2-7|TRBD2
TGTGCCAGCAGCAAGGTCCAGGGACTACCAACCTACGAGCAGTACTTC
CASSKVQGLPTYEQYF
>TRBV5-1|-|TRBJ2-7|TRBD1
TGCGCCAGCAGCGAACGGACAGGGGAGGGCGAGCAGTACTTC
CASSERTGEGEQYF
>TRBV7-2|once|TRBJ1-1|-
TGTGCCAGCAGCTTGGACAGACTAGGGCTAGCTGAAGCTTTCTTT
CASSLDRLGLAEAFF
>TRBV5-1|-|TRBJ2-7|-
TGCGCCAGCAGCCCGGACGGGTACGAGCAGTACTTC
CASSPDGYEQYF
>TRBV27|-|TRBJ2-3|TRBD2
TGTGCCAGCAGCCGAACCGGCGGGAGTGGGACAGATACGCAGTATTTT
CASSRTGGSGTDTQYF
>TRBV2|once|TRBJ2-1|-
TGTGCCAGCAGTGAAAGGGCTACCAGAGACTACAATGAGCAGTTCTTC
CASSERATRDYNEQFF
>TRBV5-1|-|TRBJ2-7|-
TGCGCCAGCAGCAGGACGGACAGCTCCTACGAGCAGTACTTC
CASSRTDSSYEQYF
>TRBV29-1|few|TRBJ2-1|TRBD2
TGCAGCGTGAATCCGTTAACTAGCGGGAAGTACAATGAGCAGTTCTTC
CSVNPLTSGKYNEQFF
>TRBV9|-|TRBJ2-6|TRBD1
TGTGCCAGCAGCTCGGACAGGAGCTCTGGGGCCAACGTCCTGACTTTC
CASSSDRSSGANVLTF
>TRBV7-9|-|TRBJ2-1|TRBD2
TGTGCCAGCGCCTTCACCTGGGGACTAGCGGGAGTCGGGGAGCAGTTCTTC
CASAFTWGLAGVGEQFF
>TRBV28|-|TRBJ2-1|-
TGTGCCAGCATCGCGATAGGGGACTACAATGAGCAGTTCTTC
CASIAIGDYNEQFF
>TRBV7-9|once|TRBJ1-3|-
TGTGCCAGCAGCCTAGAGGCACTTGGAAACACCATATATTTT
CASSLEALGNTIYF